Each of the 14 T cell receptor beta chains below was sequenced from the same sample in a study of shared clonotypes between healthy human individuals. The table came from immunoSEQ multiplex PCR; TCRdb's copy has only in-frame clones and leaves some out. The table includes about 1,800,000 clones, roughly 95% detected once. CD45RO negativity and positive selection for CCR7 defined naive CD8 cells, a population that excluded terminally differentiated effector memory CD45RA+ cells. The sequenced sample was naive CD8+ T cells sorted from blood. The receptors shown here come from a man younger than 35 in good health.

The CDR3, as DNA: TGTGCCTGGGCGATGGACTCCGGGGAAAAACTGTTTTTT. As protein: CAWAMDSGEKLFF. V usage is TRBV30 and J usage is TRBJ1-4; D remains ambiguous. The CDR3 covers 13 residues. Germline CDR1 is GTSNPN and CDR2 is SVGIG (reference sequence). The germline V and J ends were trimmed by 5 bases and 8 bases, with 15 bases remaining between them.

The chain has TRBV11-3 and TRBJ2-1; 8 bases map to TRBD1. V was pared by 5 bases and J by 6 bases, with 12 bases of the junction left unmatched. Germline loops: CDR1 SGHNT, CDR2 YENEEA. This CDR3 has 16 residues. This CDR3 reads CASSPRKGQGGNEQFF. Written as DNA, the CDR3 is TGTGCCAGCAGCCCCCGGAAAGGACAGGGAGGCAATGAGCAGTTCTTC. Full variable domain (missing parts from reference TRBV11-3 and TRBJ2-1): EAGVVQSPRYKIIEKKQPVAFWCNPISGHNTLYWYLQNLGQGPELLIRYENEEAVDDSQLPKDRFSAERLKGVDSTLKIQPAELGDSAVYLCASSPRKGQGGNEQFFGPGTRLTVL.

The chain employs TRBV18 and TRBJ2-7; a possible D gene is TRBD2 (5 bases). From germline, CDR1 is KGHSH and CDR2 LQKENI. Deletions cut 3 bases from V and 3 bases from J, with 9 bases between. The CDR3 totals 13 residues. This CDR3 is CASSPTGLYEQYF. CDR3 nucleotide sequence: TGTGCCAGCTCACCTACCGGACTCTACGAGCAGTACTTC. Supplemented by reference TRBV18 and TRBJ2-7, the full variable domain reads NAGVMQNPRHLVRRRGQEARLRCSPMKGHSHVYWYRQLPEEGLKFMVYLQKENIIDESGMPKERFSAEFPKEGPSILRIQQVVRGDSAAYFCASSPTGLYEQYFGPGTRLTVT.

This clone was picked up one time. The chain couples TRBV6-1 to TRBJ2-2; D not certain. The CDR3 totals 8 residues. Per the germline V gene, CDR1 is MNHNS and CDR2 is SASEGT. Trimming pared 8 bases from V and 8 bases from J, leaving 0 bases between. CDR3 DNA sequence: TGTGCCAGCGGGGAGCTGTTTTTT. Translating it yields CASGELFF.

With regard to this clone: The sample has other DNA sequences that encode this CDR3 too. The chain recombines TRBV5-1 with TRBJ2-3; weak D call: TRBD2 (6 bases). V lost 2 bases to trimming and J lost 0 bases, with 7 bases between them. Germline-derived CDR1 and CDR2 are SGHRS and YFSETQ. This CDR3 is built from 14 residues. CDR3 DNA sequence: TGCGCCAGCAGCTTTAGCGGTAGCACAGATACGCAGTATTTT. It encodes CASSFSGSTDTQYF. The whole variable domain, filled in from reference TRBV5-1 and TRBJ2-3, reads KAGVTQTPRYLIKTRGQQVTLSCSPISGHRSVSWYQQTPGQGLQFLFEYFSETQRNKGNFPGRFSGRQFSNSRSEMNVSTLELGDSALYLCASSFSGSTDTQYFGPGTRLTVL.

The chain carries TRBV6-1 and TRBJ2-7; D unclear. The germline gives CDR1 MNHNS, CDR2 SASEGT. The CDR3 contains 13 residues. V gave up 10 bases and J gave up 2 bases, with 15 bases separating them. The CDR3 spells CATRPDVAYEQYF. The CDR3 coding sequence is TGTGCCACCCGTCCGGACGTCGCCTACGAGCAGTACTTC.

This chain links TRBV28 with TRBJ2-7, with 8 bases matching TRBD2. CDR3 size: 15 residues. Germline CDR1 reads MDHEN; CDR2 reads SYDVKM. Unmatched junction bases numbered 9, after V lost 5 bases and J lost 3 bases. CDR3 amino acids: CASSTPAGENYEQYF. In DNA form, the CDR3 reads TGTGCCAGCAGTACCCCAGCGGGGGAAAACTACGAGCAGTACTTC.

The CDR3 region is CASSHFLAGGAFGANVLTF. In DNA form, the CDR3 reads TGCGCCAGCAGCCACTTTCTAGCGGGAGGTGCCTTTGGGGCCAACGTCCTGACTTTC. The chain uses TRBV4-1 and TRBJ2-6, with 11 positions matching TRBD2. Germline loops: CDR1 MGHRA, CDR2 YSYEKL. The CDR3 is made up of 19 amino acids. With 3 bases clipped from V and 3 bases from J, the junction kept 10 bases outside the gene matches.

This chain links TRBV5-6 with TRBJ1-2; tentative D call: TRBD1 (5 bases). This CDR3 has 13 amino acids. The V end lost 2 bases, the J end lost 7 bases, and 12 bases lay between the germline ends. Germline V lookup: CDR1 SGHDT, CDR2 YYEEEE. Here the CDR3 DNA reads TGTGCCAGCAGCTTAGACCTTACAGGTGGCTACACCTTC. This translates into CASSLDLTGGYTF. The full variable domain, with the rest looked up from reference TRBV5-6 and TRBJ1-2, is DAGVTQSPTHLIKTRGQQVTLRCSPKSGHDTVSWYQQALGQGPQFIFQYYEEEERQRGNFPDRFSGHQFPNYSSELNVNALLLGDSALYLCASSLDLTGGYTFGSGTRLTVV.

The V call is TRBV7-6, the J call TRBJ2-7, with D perhaps matching TRBD2 (6 bases). CDR3 length equals 16 residues. Germline V gene data show CDR1 as SGHVS and CDR2 as FNYEAQ. V was cut by 2 bases and J by 7 bases, with 21 bases left in between. The CDR3 sequence is CASSLLSGENSREQYF. The CDR3 DNA reads TGTGCCAGCAGCTTACTATCGGGGGAGAACTCGAGGGAGCAGTACTTC.

The chain employs TRBV6-5 and TRBJ1-1, with 7 nucleotides matching TRBD1. The germline gives CDR1 MNHEY, CDR2 SVGAGI. J was trimmed by 1 base and V by 4 bases; bases with no gene match: 9. The CDR3 spans 16 residues. CDR3 residues: CASSFLTGLENTEAFF. The CDR3 DNA follows: TGTGCCAGCAGTTTCCTGACAGGGTTGGAGAACACTGAAGCTTTCTTT.

V is TRBV6-1 and J is TRBJ2-1; D is unresolved. There are 13 residues in the CDR3. In germline, CDR1 is MNHNS, CDR2 SASEGT. V was shortened by 0 bases and J by 7 bases, with 7 bases between the two germline ends. CDR3 protein: CASSEASKNEQFF. The CDR3 DNA reads as TGTGCCAGCAGTGAAGCATCCAAAAATGAGCAGTTCTTC.

This chain uses TRBV27 with TRBJ2-3; TRBD2 matches 8 bases. Trimming cost V 5 bases and J 4 bases; bases outside gene matches: 11. Germline V gene lookup returns CDR1 MNHEY and CDR2 SMNVEV (reference sequence). CDR3 size: 16 residues. In nucleotides, the CDR3 is TGTGCCAGCAGTGCCGGGACTAGAGTGGCAGCAGATACGCAGTATTTT. This codes for CASSAGTRVAADTQYF.

V is TRBV15 and J is TRBJ2-3; TRBD2 matches at 9 bases. CDR3 size: 17 residues. The V gene end was trimmed by 0 bases and the J gene end by 1 base; junction bases not matched to a gene: 5. CDR1 and CDR2 from the germline V gene are LNHNV and YYDKDF (reference sequence). CDR3 in DNA: TGTGCCACCAGCAGAGATGGGGCGGGGGGGCGCACAGATACGCAGTATTTT. Translation gives CATSRDGAGGRTDTQYF.